The 13 T cell receptor beta chains in this list originate from one sample, sequenced in a study of cytomegalovirus exposure and HLA in healthy donors (TCRdb year 2017). Library creation used the immunoSEQ multiplex PCR assay. Here the immuneACCESS table is served through TCRdb, limited to in-frame sequences with V and J called. Missing clones are a known gap in these copies; in checked studies unresolved V genes cover under half, and the rest lacks a known reason. A total of roughly 56,000 clones appear in this sample, roughly 93% of them only once. Under 2% of the sample is in the top ten clones. The source material was PBMCs. The receptors were sampled from a young woman in good health and CMV-seropositive.

The chain links TRBV7-2 to TRBJ1-5; the D is unclear. V was shortened by 3 bases and J by 5 bases, with 8 bases between the two germline ends. Germline loops: CDR1 SGHTA, CDR2 FQGNSA. CDR3 size: 13 residues. The CDR3 region is CASSLESDQPQHF. The CDR3 DNA reads as TGTGCCAGCAGCTTGGAAAGCGATCAGCCCCAGCATTTT.

The chain employs TRBV10-1 and TRBJ2-1; the D gene is possibly TRBD2 (6 bases). Trimming took 6 bases from V and 7 from J, leaving 10 bases between them. Germline values: CDR1 WNHNN, CDR2 SYGVQD (reference sequence). The CDR3 length is 12 residues. The CDR3 coding sequence is TGCGCCAGCAGCCTCGGAGGGAATGAGCAGTTCTTC. Its protein product is CASSLGGNEQFF.

The V call is TRBV6-5, the J call TRBJ2-7, with no clear D. Germline V gene sequence: CDR1 MNHEY, CDR2 SVGAGI. The V end was cut by 7 bases, the J end by 1 base, with 5 bases between. This CDR3 contains 11 residues. The CDR3 sequence: CASTHSYEQYF. CDR3 sequence (DNA): TGTGCCAGCACACATTCCTACGAGCAGTACTTC.

The rearrangement joins TRBV2 to TRBJ1-1, with 11 bases aligning to TRBD1. CDR1 is SNHLY, CDR2 FYNNEI, per germline. After removal of 6 bases from V and 6 bases from J, the junction contained 9 bases not matched to a gene. The CDR3 totals 15 residues. This chain's CDR3 is CASRNPGQGVAEAFF. In DNA, the CDR3 is TGTGCCAGCAGAAACCCGGGACAGGGGGTGGCTGAAGCTTTCTTT.

V and J are TRBV6-5 and TRBJ2-1; tentatively, D is TRBD1 (5 bases). This CDR3 is built from 15 residues. The V end was cut by 1 base, the J end by 4 bases, with 11 bases between. From germline, CDR1 is MNHEY and CDR2 SVGAGI. CDR3 loop: CASSYYGQDYNEQFF. CDR3 in DNA: TGTGCCAGCAGTTACTATGGACAAGATTACAATGAGCAGTTCTTC.

The chain couples TRBV13 to TRBJ2-3; D uncertain. V lost 4 bases and J lost 0, with 11 bases in between. The CDR3 has 15 residues. CDR1 is PRHDT, CDR2 FYEKMQ, per germline (reference sequence). CDR3 in DNA: TGTGCCAGCAGCTCCGTACTCCCTAGCACAGATACGCAGTATTTT. This gives the protein CASSSVLPSTDTQYF.

The J gene is TRBJ1-6, the V gene TRBV27; D remains ambiguous. V gave up 3 bases and J gave up 5 bases, with 8 bases separating them. Germline CDR1 MNHEY, CDR2 SMNVEV (reference sequence). This CDR3 comprises 14 residues. DNA for the CDR3: TGTGCCAGCAGTTTTCAGTTTCATAATTCACCCCTCCACTTT. Translating gives CASSFQFHNSPLHF.

The chain couples TRBV21-1 to TRBJ2-4; the DNA was not used to check the table's D call, TRBD2. TRBV21-1 is shown as a pseudogene. There are 13 residues in the CDR3. The chain's CDR3 is CARIPGEYDIQYF. The CDR3 nucleotides are TGTGCCAGAATCCCGGGGGAGTATGACATTCAGTACTTC.

This clone was seen only once. The CDR3 DNA sequence: TGTGCCAGCAGTTACGGCGGAAAGTCCTACGAGCAGTACTTC. Its translation: CASSYGGKSYEQYF. The rearrangement joins TRBV6-6 to TRBJ2-7; D unclear. The CDR3 is made up of 14 amino acids. V lost 2 bases and J lost 1, with 9 bases in between. Looked up from germline, CDR1 is MNHNY and CDR2 is SVGAGI (reference sequence).

The chain has TRBV5-4 and TRBJ1-2; perhaps TRBD1 as D (6 bases). The CDR3 sequence is 14 residues long. V lost 4 bases to trimming and J lost 4 bases, with 14 bases between them. Germline assignment: CDR1 SGHNT and CDR2 YYREEE (reference sequence). The CDR3 DNA reads TGTGCCAGCAGCGCCGTCGAACAGGGCTATGGCTACACCTTC. Its translation: CASSAVEQGYGYTF.

With regard to this clone: This sample also contains other DNA sequences that code for the same CDR3. J is TRBJ2-7 and V is TRBV7-9; a weak D match, TRBD2 (6 bases). CDR3 length equals 11 residues. CDR1 is SEHNR and CDR2 is FQNEAQ in the germline V gene (reference sequence). Trimming stripped 9 bases from V and 3 bases from J, with 9 bases between. The CDR3 nucleotides read TGTGCCAGTATCGGGGGCTACGAGCAGTACTTC. Its protein product is CASIGGYEQYF.

The chain joins TRBV7-2 to TRBJ2-7, with 7 bases matching TRBD1. Germline V gene lookup returns CDR1 SGHTA and CDR2 FQGNSA. The CDR3 is made up of 18 amino acids. With V trimmed by 5 bases and J by 0 bases, 16 bases remained unmatched. The CDR3 coding sequence is TGTGCCAGCAGCCCGTCGACAGGGACATTCCCATCCTCCTACGAGCAGTACTTC. Translated: CASSPSTGTFPSSYEQYF.

The chain uses TRBV9 and TRBJ2-3; TRBD2 might be the D (7 bases). CDR1 and CDR2 (germline): SGDLS, YYNGEE. The CDR3 spans 16 residues. The V gene lost 0 bases and the J gene lost 2 bases, with 13 bases spanning the gap. CDR3: CASSVGWGGATDTQYF. The CDR3 bases are TGTGCCAGCAGCGTAGGATGGGGGGGGGCCACAGATACGCAGTATTTT.